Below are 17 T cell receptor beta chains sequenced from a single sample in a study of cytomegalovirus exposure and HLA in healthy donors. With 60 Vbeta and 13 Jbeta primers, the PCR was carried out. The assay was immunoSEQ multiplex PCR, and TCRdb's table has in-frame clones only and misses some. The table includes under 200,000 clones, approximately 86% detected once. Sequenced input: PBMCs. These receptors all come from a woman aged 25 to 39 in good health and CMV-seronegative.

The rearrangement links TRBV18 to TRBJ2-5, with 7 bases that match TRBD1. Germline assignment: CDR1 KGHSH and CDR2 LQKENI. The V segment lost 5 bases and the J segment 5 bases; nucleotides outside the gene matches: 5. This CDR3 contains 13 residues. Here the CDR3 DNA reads TGTGCCAGCTCATCTACAGGGGATGAGACCCAGTACTTC. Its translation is CASSSTGDETQYF.

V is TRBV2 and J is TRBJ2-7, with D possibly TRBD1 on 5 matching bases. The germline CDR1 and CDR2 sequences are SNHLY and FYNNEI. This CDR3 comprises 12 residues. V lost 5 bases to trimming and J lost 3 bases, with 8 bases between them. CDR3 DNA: TGTGCCAGCAGTACAGGTAACTACGAGCAGTACTTC. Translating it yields CASSTGNYEQYF.

CDR3 in amino acids: CASSLPQPGSNEQFF. CDR3 nucleotides: TGCGCCAGCAGCTTGCCGCAACCGGGTTCGAATGAGCAGTTCTTC. The V and J genes are TRBV5-1 and TRBJ2-1; D unresolved. The CDR3 spans 15 residues. The germline V gene has CDR1 SGHRS and CDR2 YFSETQ. Trimming cost V 1 base and J 7 bases, with 15 bases left between them.

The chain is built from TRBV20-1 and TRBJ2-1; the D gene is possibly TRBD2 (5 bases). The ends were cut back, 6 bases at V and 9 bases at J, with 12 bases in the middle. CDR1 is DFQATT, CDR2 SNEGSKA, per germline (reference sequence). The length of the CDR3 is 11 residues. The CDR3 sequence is CSAIREIEQFF. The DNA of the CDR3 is TGCAGTGCCATACGGGAAATTGAGCAGTTCTTC.

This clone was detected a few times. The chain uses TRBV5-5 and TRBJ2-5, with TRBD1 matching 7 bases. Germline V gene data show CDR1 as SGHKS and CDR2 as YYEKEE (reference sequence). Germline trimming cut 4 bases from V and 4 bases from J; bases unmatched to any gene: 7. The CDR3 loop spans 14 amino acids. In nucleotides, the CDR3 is TGTGCCAGCAGCCCCCCGGGACAGCCAGAGACCCAGTACTTC. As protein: CASSPPGQPETQYF.

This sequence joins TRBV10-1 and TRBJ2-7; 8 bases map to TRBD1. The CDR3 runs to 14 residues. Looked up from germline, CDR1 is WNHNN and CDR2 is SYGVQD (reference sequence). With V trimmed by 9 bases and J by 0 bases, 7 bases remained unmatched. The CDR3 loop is CARQTDRDSYEQYF. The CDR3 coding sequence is TGCGCCAGACAAACGGACAGGGACTCCTACGAGCAGTACTTC.

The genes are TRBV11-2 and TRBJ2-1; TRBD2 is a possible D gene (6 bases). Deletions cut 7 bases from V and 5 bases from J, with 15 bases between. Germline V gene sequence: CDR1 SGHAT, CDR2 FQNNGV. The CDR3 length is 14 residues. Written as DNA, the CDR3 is TGTGCCAGCAAACCGCCGGGACTTCACAATGAGCAGTTCTTC. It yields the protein CASKPPGLHNEQFF.

CDR3 bases: TGCGCCAGCAGTGAAGCTAGCGGGAGTGAGACCCAGTACTTC. It specifies CASSEASGSETQYF. The chain is built from TRBV10-2 and TRBJ2-5; 10 bases align to TRBD2. This CDR3 has 14 residues. CDR1 and CDR2 (germline): WSHSY, SAAADI. V shed 3 bases and J 5 bases; nucleotides not matched to a gene: 3.

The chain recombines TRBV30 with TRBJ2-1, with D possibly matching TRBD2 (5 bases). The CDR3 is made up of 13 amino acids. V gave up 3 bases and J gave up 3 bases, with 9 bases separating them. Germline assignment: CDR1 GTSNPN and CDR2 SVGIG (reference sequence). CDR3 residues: CAWSGTSYNEQFF. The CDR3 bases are TGTGCCTGGAGCGGTACTAGCTACAATGAGCAGTTCTTC. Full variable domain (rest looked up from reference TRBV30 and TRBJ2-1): SQTIHQWPATLVQPVGSPLSLECTVEGTSNPNLYWYRQAAGRGLQLLFYSVGIGQISSEVPQNLSASRPQDRQFILSSKKLLLSDSGFYLCAWSGTSYNEQFFGPGTRLTVL.

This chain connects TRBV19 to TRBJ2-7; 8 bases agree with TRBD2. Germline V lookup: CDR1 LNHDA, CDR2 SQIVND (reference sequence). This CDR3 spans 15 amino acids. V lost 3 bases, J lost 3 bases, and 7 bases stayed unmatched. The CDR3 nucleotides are TGTGCCAGTAGTATGGAAAGCGGGGGAATCTACGAGCAGTACTTC. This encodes CASSMESGGIYEQYF.

CDR3 loop: CASSPSLGGATYEQYF. CDR3 coding DNA: TGTGCCAGCAGTCCCTCGCTTGGGGGGGCTACCTACGAGCAGTACTTC. J is TRBJ2-7 and V is TRBV28, with D perhaps TRBD2 (7 bases). Germline V gene sequence: CDR1 MDHEN, CDR2 SYDVKM. Between the trimmed V and J ends, which lost 5 bases and 2 bases, there was a span of 19 bases. The CDR3 has 16 amino acids.

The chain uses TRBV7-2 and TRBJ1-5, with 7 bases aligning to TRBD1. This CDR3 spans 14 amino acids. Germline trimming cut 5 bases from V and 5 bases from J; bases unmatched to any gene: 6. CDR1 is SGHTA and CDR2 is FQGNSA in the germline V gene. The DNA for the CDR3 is TGTGCCAGCAGCATGCCGGGACAGTATCAGCCCCAGCATTTT. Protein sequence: CASSMPGQYQPQHF. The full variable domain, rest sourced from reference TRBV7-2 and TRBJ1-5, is GAGVSQSPSNKVTEKGKDVELRCDPISGHTALYWYRQSLGQGLEFLIYFQGNSAPDKSGLPSDRFSAERTGGSVSTLTIQRTQQEDSAVYLCASSMPGQYQPQHFGDGTRLSIL.

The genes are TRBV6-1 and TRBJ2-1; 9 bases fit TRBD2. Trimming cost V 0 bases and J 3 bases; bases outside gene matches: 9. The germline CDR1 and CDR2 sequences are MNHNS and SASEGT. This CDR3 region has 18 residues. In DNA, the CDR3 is TGTGCCAGCAGTGAAGCGCGGGGTAGCGGGAGATACTACAATGAGCAGTTCTTC. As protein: CASSEARGSGRYYNEQFF.

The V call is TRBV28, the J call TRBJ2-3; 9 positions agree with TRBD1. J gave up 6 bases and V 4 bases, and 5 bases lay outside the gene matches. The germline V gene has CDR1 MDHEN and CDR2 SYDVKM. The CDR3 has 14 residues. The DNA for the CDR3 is TGTGCCAGCAGTTGGGACAGGGTCTACGATACGCAGTATTTT. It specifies CASSWDRVYDTQYF.

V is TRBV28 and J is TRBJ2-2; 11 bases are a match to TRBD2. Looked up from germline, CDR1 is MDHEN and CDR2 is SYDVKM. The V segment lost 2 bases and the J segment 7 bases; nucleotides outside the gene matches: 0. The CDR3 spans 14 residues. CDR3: CASSLLAGGGELFF. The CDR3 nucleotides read TGTGCCAGCAGTTTACTAGCGGGAGGCGGGGAGCTGTTTTTT.

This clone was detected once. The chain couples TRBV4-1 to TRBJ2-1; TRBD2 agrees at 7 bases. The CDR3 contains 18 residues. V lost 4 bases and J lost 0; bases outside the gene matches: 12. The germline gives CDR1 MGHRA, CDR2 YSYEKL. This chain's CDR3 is CASSRDPGRAFSYNEQFF. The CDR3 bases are TGCGCCAGCAGCCGGGACCCTGGGAGGGCCTTCTCCTACAATGAGCAGTTCTTC.

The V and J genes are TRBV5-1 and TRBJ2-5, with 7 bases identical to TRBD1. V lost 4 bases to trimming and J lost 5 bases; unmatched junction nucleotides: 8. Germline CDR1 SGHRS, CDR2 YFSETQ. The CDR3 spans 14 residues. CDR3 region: CASSAGTEGETQYF. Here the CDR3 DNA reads TGCGCCAGCAGCGCCGGGACAGAGGGGGAGACCCAGTACTTC.